The clone carrying this T cell receptor gamma chain was observed a handful of times. One junction end disagrees with the germline gene, perhaps due to a read error. TCRdb re-called the RT-PCR reads through CATT. The table records 2,000 to 2,500 gamma-chain clones, 6.6% of them present only once. Germline CDR1 is GITISATS and CDR2 is ISYDGTV (reference sequence). The length of the CDR3 is 17 residues. This record comes from a study of gamma-delta T cells after stem cell transplantation. The sequence came from a human donor. It is not recorded whose cells these are; they may come from a transplant donor. The chain uses TRGV9 and TRGJP. Sequences were obtained from gamma-delta T cells. The CDR3 is CALWEVQIDMGKKIKVF. The CDR3 bases are TGTGCCTTGTGGGAGGTGCAAATTGATATGGGCAAGAAAATCAAGGTATTT.